The clone carrying this TCR beta chain has just one count. Reverse transcription of roughly 0.5 to 1 ug RNA was carried out with random hexamers. TCRdb called the immunoSEQ multiplex PCR reads again in MiXCR, with one record for every CDR3 protein. The sample lists roughly 130,000 distinct CDR3 sequences; approximately 96% were seen once. The data stem from a study of CD8 T cells in Susac syndrome. The sequence derives from a human donor with multiple sclerosis. The specimen sequenced was CD4+ T cells from PBMCs.

The CDR3 protein is CASSEGGAGQPQHF. The CDR3 region has the DNA TGTGCCTCCTCGGAAGGGGGGGCTGGGCAGCCCCAGCATTTT. This chain links TRBV7-3 with TRBJ1-5, with a tentative D call TRBD1 (6 bases). Germline lookup yields CDR1 SGHTA and CDR2 FQGTGA. The CDR3 contains 14 residues. Trimming took off 11 bases at V and 7 bases at J, with 21 bases between the two ends.